The sequence of this T cell receptor (beta chain) was determined in a study of control samples from healthy donors and cancer patients. The CDR3 runs to 15 residues. Germline V gene lookup returns CDR1 MDHEN and CDR2 SYDVKM. V gave up 6 bases and J gave up 0 bases, with 12 bases separating them. Only in-frame clones appear in the TCRdb table, and some are missing; sequencing was by immunoSEQ multiplex PCR. The table shows 150,000 to 170,000 clones, with 94% occurring only once. The V call is TRBV28, the J call TRBJ2-1, with D possibly being TRBD1 (6 bases). The receptor was isolated from a man in his forties in good health. Material: blood. CDR3 loop: CASRTQGSSYNEQFF. The CDR3 DNA is TGTGCCAGCAGGACCCAGGGGAGCTCCTACAATGAGCAGTTCTTC.